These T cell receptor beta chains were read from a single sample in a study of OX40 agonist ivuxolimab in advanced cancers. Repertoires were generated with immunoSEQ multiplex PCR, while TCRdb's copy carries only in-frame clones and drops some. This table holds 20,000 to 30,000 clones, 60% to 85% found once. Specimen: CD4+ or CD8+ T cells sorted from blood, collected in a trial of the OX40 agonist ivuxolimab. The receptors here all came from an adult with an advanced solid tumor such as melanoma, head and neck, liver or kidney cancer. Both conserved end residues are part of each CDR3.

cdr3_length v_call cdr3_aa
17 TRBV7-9 CASSSHDRRGVRSPLHF
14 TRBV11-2 CASSAGGNTGELFF
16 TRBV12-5 CASGLGRLATNEKLFF
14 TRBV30 CAWSEGIQNTEAFF
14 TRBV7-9 CASSLDGSPDTQYF
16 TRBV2 CASTVREGIINSPLHF
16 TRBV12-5 CASGTSGTSGVVAQYF
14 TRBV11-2 CASSLDRTRYEQYF
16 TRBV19 CASSNPGQGRGTEAFF
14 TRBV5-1 CASSFLGGVETQYF
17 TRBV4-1 CASSPIYAPSSYNEQFF
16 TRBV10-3 CAISRAGTTETGELFF
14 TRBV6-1 CASSRQGSTDTQYF
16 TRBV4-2 CASSQPRGQGNGELFF
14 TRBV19 CASKERGGSGELFF
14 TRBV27 CASSLFNRDETQYF
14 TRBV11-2 CASSLFAVTYEQYF
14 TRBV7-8 CASSLAGRDYGYTF
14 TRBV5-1 CASSLDGRGYGYTF